Shown below are 9 T cell receptor beta chains from a single sample sequenced in a study of blood T cell repertoires in COVID-19. Only in-frame clones appear in the TCRdb table, and some are missing; sequencing was by immunoSEQ multiplex PCR. This sample has some 100,000 clones, with roughly 80% found just once. Sequencing was performed on peripheral blood. Source of these receptors: a woman in her seventies with active or convalescent COVID-19.

In this sample, this clone turned up once. V and J are TRBV11-2 and TRBJ2-4; possible D gene TRBD2, 6 bases. CDR1 is SGHAT, CDR2 FQNNGV, per germline. Trimming took off 5 bases at V and 6 bases at J, with 17 bases between the two ends. This CDR3 has 15 amino acids. The CDR3 here is CASSGSAGFRNIQYF. The CDR3 DNA follows: TGTGCCAGCAGCGGGTCGGCGGGGTTCAGAAACATTCAGTACTTC.

The rearrangement uses TRBV21-1 and TRBJ1-4. TRBV21-1 is flagged as a pseudogene. The CDR3 sequence is 15 residues long. The chain's CDR3 is CASSNPRVENEKLFF. CDR3 bases: TGTGCCAGCAGCAACCCAAGAGTGGAGAATGAAAAACTGTTTTTT.

On this clone: Within the sample, other DNA sequences also encode this same CDR3. J is TRBJ1-2 and V is TRBV3-1 (or the pseudogene TRBV3-2), with 7 bases identical to TRBD1. CDR1 is LGHDT and CDR2 is YNNKEL in the germline V gene (reference sequence). The CDR3 runs to 13 residues. With V trimmed by 1 base and J by 8 bases, 4 bases remained unmatched. The CDR3 sequence: CASSQGDRGGYTF. CDR3 bases: TGTGCCAGCAGCCAAGGGGACAGAGGGGGCTACACCTTC.

This clone was counted a few times. V usage is TRBV18 and J usage is TRBJ1-4, with D possibly TRBD1 on 6 matching bases. The CDR3 spans 13 residues. Germline loops: CDR1 KGHSH, CDR2 LQKENI. V lost 3 bases to trimming and J lost 8 bases, with 10 bases between them. In nucleotides, the CDR3 is TGTGCCAGCTCACCCCGGGACACCGAAAAACTGTTTTTT. Amino acids: CASSPRDTEKLFF.

This chain connects TRBV7-9 to TRBJ2-5, with D tentatively TRBD2 (6 bases). The CDR3 runs to 13 residues. V shed 2 bases and J shed 4 bases, with 8 bases lying between them. Per germline, CDR1 SEHNR and CDR2 FQNEAQ (reference sequence). This CDR3 is CASSLTGVETQYF. CDR3 coding DNA: TGTGCCAGCAGCTTAACGGGGGTAGAGACCCAGTACTTC.

This clone was seen once. The chain recombines TRBV5-1 with TRBJ2-5; 8 nucleotides agree with TRBD2. The CDR3 is 15 amino acids. The trim removed 3 bases at V and 2 bases at J, leaving 6 bases unmatched. The germline gives CDR1 SGHRS, CDR2 YFSETQ. The CDR3 protein is CASSSAGTRQETQYF. DNA for the CDR3: TGCGCCAGCAGCTCCGCCGGGACTAGGCAAGAGACCCAGTACTTC.

The rearrangement links TRBV3-1 (or the pseudogene TRBV3-2) to TRBJ1-2, with 10 bases matching TRBD1. Germline values: CDR1 LGHDT, CDR2 YNNKEL (reference sequence). V dropped 4 bases and J dropped 4; count of bases not matched to a gene: 9. The CDR3 is 16 amino acids. CDR3 sequence reads: CASSPSPGQGTYGYTF. The CDR3 region has the DNA TGTGCCAGCAGCCCGAGCCCGGGACAGGGGACCTATGGCTACACCTTC.

CDR3 region: CASTPDGAANGYTF. The CDR3 nucleotides are TGTGCCAGCACCCCGGATGGGGCTGCAAATGGCTACACCTTC. The rearrangement uses TRBV6-2 or TRBV6-3 and TRBJ1-2, with D perhaps matching TRBD1 (5 bases). Trimming stripped 7 bases from V and 6 bases from J, with 18 bases between. The CDR3 consists of 14 residues. Germline CDR1 is MNHEY and CDR2 is SVGEGT.

J is TRBJ1-3 and V is TRBV18, with D possibly TRBD1 on 6 matching bases. This CDR3 comprises 12 residues. Germline-derived CDR1 and CDR2 are KGHSH and LQKENI. The germline V and J ends were trimmed by 3 bases and 8 bases, with 8 bases remaining between them. Written as DNA, the CDR3 is TGTGCCAGCTCACCGAAGGGGGACACCATATATTTT. As protein: CASSPKGDTIYF.